This TCR beta chain was identified in a study of T cell repertoires in cytomegalovirus infection. Across the study: Carrying CMV and the relevant HLA type showed in public TCR beta signatures. The study, taken as a whole, reports: The response measured ex vivo was dominated by TCR beta clonotypes (HLA-C-restricted and CMV-specific). There were carriers of CMV plus the relevant HLA, and cumulative public TCR beta family frequency identified them.

V was clipped by 5 bases and J by 7 bases, with 9 bases between them. Looked up from germline, CDR1 is SGHAT and CDR2 is FQNNGV. CDR3 size: 13 residues. TCRdb recomputed calls from the reads with MiXCR, one row per CDR3 protein. This table holds around 350,000 distinct CDR3 sequences, about a sixth found once. This clonotype was seen many times. The antigen remains undetermined. Sequencing was done on a sample of PBMCs. The chain employs TRBV11-2 and TRBJ1-6; D is uncertain. The TCR sequence derives from a human donor in good health (CMV status not recorded). Some clones in this sample may be carry-over from other donors' samples. CDR3 protein: CASSISRNSPLHF. The CDR3 DNA follows: TGTGCCAGCAGCATTAGCAGAAATTCACCCCTCCACTTT. The full variable domain, with the rest looked up from reference TRBV11-2 and TRBJ1-6, is EAGVAQSPRYKIIEKRQSVAFWCNPISGHATLYWYQQILGQGPKLLIQFQNNGVVDDSQLPKDRFSAERLKGVDSTLKIQPAKLEDSAVYLCASSISRNSPLHFGNGTRLTVT.